Each of the 22 T cell receptor beta chains below was sequenced from the same sample in a study of blood T cell repertoires in COVID-19 (dated by TCRdb to 2018 to 2021). The method was the immunoSEQ multiplex PCR assay. This is the immuneACCESS table as TCRdb keeps it, with only in-frame sequences that have V and J called. A part of the clones is gone; compared with another copy, unresolved V genes explain less than half, and the rest is unexplained. In this sample the table shows hundreds of thousands of clones, around 83% of which occur a single time. 8.9% of the sample is held by the ten biggest clonotypes. The sample consisted of peripheral blood. These receptors all stem from a man older than 75 with acute or convalescent COVID-19.

The V and J genes are TRBV18 and TRBJ1-2, with TRBD1 matching 9 bases. The CDR3 consists of 12 residues. Germline values: CDR1 KGHSH, CDR2 LQKENI. J gave up 12 bases and V 5 bases, and 7 bases lay outside the gene matches. The CDR3 region has the DNA TGTGCCAGCTCAGTCCGGGACAGGGCGAACACCTTC. Translating gives CASSVRDRANTF.

V gene TRBV9 combines with J gene TRBJ2-1; 7 bases are shared with TRBD2. Per germline, CDR1 SGDLS and CDR2 YYNGEE. This CDR3 comprises 16 residues. The junction had 6 bases not matched to a gene; V was cut back by 3 bases and J by 0 bases. In nucleotides, the CDR3 is TGTGCCAGCAGCGGTCAGCTAGCGGCCTCCTACAATGAGCAGTTCTTC. Amino acids: CASSGQLAASYNEQFF.

V and J are TRBV29-1 and TRBJ2-5, with D perhaps given as TRBD1 or TRBD2 (7 bases each). CDR1 SQVTM and CDR2 ANQGSEA come from the germline V gene. V dropped 7 bases and J dropped 1 base, with 13 bases sitting between them. CDR3 size: 13 residues. The CDR3 DNA follows: TGCAGCGGGGGGGGGACAGCCCAAGAGACCCAGTACTTC. Its protein is CSGGGTAQETQYF.

Only one count was recorded for this clone. CDR3 bases: TGTGCCACCATGAGCGGGAGGGACTCCCTTGGGGCCAACGTCCTGACTTTC. Translated: CATMSGRDSLGANVLTF. V is TRBV24-1 and J is TRBJ2-6; 10 nucleotides match TRBD2. Germline V lookup: CDR1 KGHDR, CDR2 SFDVKD. CDR3 length equals 17 residues. With 8 bases clipped from V and 3 bases from J, the junction kept 9 bases outside the gene matches.

The chain carries TRBV9 and TRBJ2-7; D may be TRBD1 (6 bases). V was clipped by 4 bases and J by 0 bases, with 14 bases between them. Germline lookup yields CDR1 SGDLS and CDR2 YYNGEE. CDR3 size: 15 residues. The CDR3 DNA reads as TGTGCCAGCAGCCCACTACTAGGGGGCTCCTACGAGCAGTACTTC. Protein product: CASSPLLGGSYEQYF. Full variable domain (missing parts from reference TRBV9 and TRBJ2-7): DSGVTQTPKHLITATGQRVTLRCSPRSGDLSVYWYQQSLDQGLQFLIQYYNGEERAKGNILERFSAQQFPDLHSELNLSSLELGDSALYFCASSPLLGGSYEQYFGPGTRLTVT.

This clone was recorded a few times. The rearrangement joins TRBV18 to TRBJ2-7; 8 bases agree with TRBD2. Germline V gives CDR1 KGHSH, CDR2 LQKENI. V lost 2 bases and J lost 1; bases outside the gene matches: 7. The CDR3 has 16 amino acids. The CDR3 loop is CASSPGAGGASYEQYF. The CDR3 nucleotides are TGTGCCAGCTCACCAGGGGCGGGGGGAGCGTCCTACGAGCAGTACTTC.

This clone occurred once. The V gene is TRBV12-5, the J gene TRBJ2-7; 8 bases map to TRBD1. Per the germline V gene, CDR1 is LGHNT and CDR2 is FRNRAP. Trimming cost V 0 bases and J 2 bases; bases outside gene matches: 12. The length of the CDR3 is 18 residues. DNA of the CDR3: TGTGCTAGTGGTTTGGTATTATGGGGTGGACAGGGTACCTACGAGCAGTACTTC. Its translation is CASGLVLWGGQGTYEQYF.

V gene TRBV27 combines with J gene TRBJ1-6; 8 nucleotides agree with TRBD1. Germline CDR1 MNHEY, CDR2 SMNVEV (reference sequence). The CDR3 is made up of 20 amino acids. With V trimmed by 2 bases and J by 0 bases, 12 bases remained unmatched. Here the CDR3 reads CASSLQHPGGVSSYNSPLHF. The CDR3 nucleotides are TGTGCCAGCAGTTTACAACATCCAGGGGGCGTAAGCTCCTATAATTCACCCCTCCACTTT.

The chain joins TRBV21-1 to TRBJ2-7; TRBD1 reflects the table's D call only, with no check against the DNA. TRBV21-1 represents a pseudogene. This CDR3 has 17 residues. For the CDR3, the DNA is TGTGCCAGCAGCAAAGCGTATACCCGGGACAGGATACACGAGCAGTACTTC. Amino acids: CASSKAYTRDRIHEQYF.

The chain combines TRBV11-3 with TRBJ2-1; 8 nucleotides match TRBD1. Per the germline V gene, CDR1 is SGHNT and CDR2 is YENEEA. There are 15 residues in the CDR3. Trimming removed 5 bases from V and 0 bases from J; junction bases left unmatched: 3. CDR3 in DNA: TGTGCCAGCAGCCCCGGGACAGGCTCCTACAATGAGCAGTTCTTC. This encodes CASSPGTGSYNEQFF.

Only a few counts were recorded for this clone. The chain uses TRBV7-3 and TRBJ2-3; maybe TRBD1 (5 bases). Germline lookup yields CDR1 SGHTA and CDR2 FQGTGA. Trimming removed 4 bases at V and 7 bases at J, with 12 bases between. This CDR3 comprises 13 residues. CDR3 in DNA: TGTGCCAGCAGCTCCGGACAATTCAATACGCAGTATTTT. Amino acids: CASSSGQFNTQYF.

In regard to this clone: Additional DNA sequences in this sample encode the identical CDR3. V gene TRBV2 combines with J gene TRBJ1-5; unclear D gene. CDR1 and CDR2 (germline): SNHLY, FYNNEI. The CDR3 has 14 amino acids. Between the trimmed V and J ends, which lost 2 bases and 7 bases, there was a span of 12 bases. CDR3 in DNA: TGTGCCAGCAGTGAAAGGACGGGAGGACAGCCCCAGCATTTT. This gives the protein CASSERTGGQPQHF.

The rearrangement uses TRBV30 and TRBJ2-7; D not resolved. The CDR3 is made up of 13 amino acids. V lost 0 bases and J 8 bases, leaving 14 bases between the germline ends. From germline, CDR1 is GTSNPN and CDR2 SVGIG (reference sequence). CDR3 sequence: CAWSVPGTTKQYF. The CDR3, as DNA: TGTGCCTGGAGTGTACCCGGTACTACGAAGCAGTACTTC. Full variable domain (rest looked up from reference TRBV30 and TRBJ2-7): SQTIHQWPATLVQPVGSPLSLECTVEGTSNPNLYWYRQAAGRGLQLLFYSVGIGQISSEVPQNLSASRPQDRQFILSSKKLLLSDSGFYLCAWSVPGTTKQYFGPGTRLTVT.

The chain combines TRBV27 with TRBJ2-1; D gene ambiguous. The CDR3 is made up of 12 amino acids. V was cut by 4 bases and J by 3 bases, with 4 bases left in between. CDR1 and CDR2 from the germline V gene are MNHEY and SMNVEV (reference sequence). The CDR3 DNA reads as TGTGCCAGCAGTTCCAACTACAATGAGCAGTTCTTC. This gives the protein CASSSNYNEQFF.

The chain recombines TRBV11-3 with TRBJ2-1; 7 positions agree with TRBD1. V lost 1 base to trimming and J lost 9 bases; unmatched junction nucleotides: 3. In germline, CDR1 is SGHNT, CDR2 YENEEA. The CDR3 length is 13 residues. The CDR3 DNA reads as TGTGCCAGCAGCTTAGGGGGACAGAGTGAGCAGTTCTTC. It is translated as CASSLGGQSEQFF.

This chain uses TRBV5-4 with TRBJ1-2; 7 bases align to TRBD1. The CDR3 sequence is 13 residues long. V shed 6 bases and J 6 bases; nucleotides not matched to a gene: 8. The germline CDR1 and CDR2 sequences are SGHNT and YYREEE (reference sequence). The CDR3 region has the DNA TGTGCCAGCAAACAGGGGTTAGAGGATGGCTACACCTTC. Its translation: CASKQGLEDGYTF.

This clone was seen once. Other DNA variants within this sample encode the same CDR3. The chain uses TRBV2 and TRBJ1-5, with TRBD1 identical over 9 bases. The V gene's germline CDR1 is SNHLY and CDR2 FYNNEI. This CDR3 is built from 15 residues. J lost 2 bases, V lost 3 bases, and 2 bases had no gene match. The CDR3 DNA reads as TGTGCCAGCAGTGATCGGACAGGGGGCAATCAGCCCCAGCATTTT. This encodes CASSDRTGGNQPQHF.

The chain has TRBV10-3 and TRBJ2-2; 7 bases map to TRBD2. Trimming removed 3 bases from V and 0 bases from J; junction bases left unmatched: 4. This CDR3 spans 16 amino acids. The germline V gene has CDR1 ENHRY and CDR2 SYGVKD. The CDR3 is CAISESGGTNTGELFF. CDR3 sequence (DNA): TGTGCCATCAGTGAATCGGGGGGTACGAACACCGGGGAGCTGTTTTTT.

The V call is TRBV3-1 (or the pseudogene TRBV3-2), the J call TRBJ2-1, with TRBD2 matching over 13 bases. This CDR3 spans 16 amino acids. Trimming took 4 bases from V and 4 from J; bases not matched to a gene: 4. From germline, CDR1 is LGHDT and CDR2 YNNKEL (reference sequence). The CDR3 DNA follows: TGTGCCAGCAGCCCGACTAGCGGGAGGCCTTACAATGAGCAGTTCTTC. This gives the protein CASSPTSGRPYNEQFF.

The chain carries TRBV2 and TRBJ1-5; maybe TRBD1 (6 bases). CDR1 SNHLY and CDR2 FYNNEI come from the germline V gene. V gave up 3 bases and J gave up 1 base, with 10 bases separating them. CDR3 size: 15 residues. The CDR3 DNA reads as TGTGCCAGCAGTGAGCAGGGGAGAAGCAATCAGCCCCAGCATTTT. Translating it yields CASSEQGRSNQPQHF. Drawing the rest from reference TRBV2 and TRBJ1-5, the complete variable domain is EPEVTQTPSHQVTQMGQEVILRCVPISNHLYFYWYRQILGQKVEFLVSFYNNEISEKSEIFDDQFSVERPDGSNFTLKIRSTKLEDSAMYFCASSEQGRSNQPQHFGDGTRLSIL.

The chain links TRBV28 to TRBJ2-1; a possible D gene is TRBD2 (6 bases). This CDR3 spans 13 amino acids. The V end was cut by 6 bases, the J end by 5 bases, with 11 bases between. Germline V gene sequence: CDR1 MDHEN, CDR2 SYDVKM. The DNA for the CDR3 is TGTGCCAGCAGCGCGGGACGGAACAATGAGCAGTTCTTC. Protein sequence: CASSAGRNNEQFF.

V and J are TRBV24-1 and TRBJ2-2, with D perhaps matching TRBD1 (6 bases). Germline values: CDR1 KGHDR, CDR2 SFDVKD. The CDR3 has 15 residues. Trimming pared 10 bases from V and 2 bases from J, leaving 16 bases between. CDR3 coding DNA: TGTGCCACTACCGCCGGGACACCCAACACCGGGGAGCTGTTTTTT. As protein: CATTAGTPNTGELFF.